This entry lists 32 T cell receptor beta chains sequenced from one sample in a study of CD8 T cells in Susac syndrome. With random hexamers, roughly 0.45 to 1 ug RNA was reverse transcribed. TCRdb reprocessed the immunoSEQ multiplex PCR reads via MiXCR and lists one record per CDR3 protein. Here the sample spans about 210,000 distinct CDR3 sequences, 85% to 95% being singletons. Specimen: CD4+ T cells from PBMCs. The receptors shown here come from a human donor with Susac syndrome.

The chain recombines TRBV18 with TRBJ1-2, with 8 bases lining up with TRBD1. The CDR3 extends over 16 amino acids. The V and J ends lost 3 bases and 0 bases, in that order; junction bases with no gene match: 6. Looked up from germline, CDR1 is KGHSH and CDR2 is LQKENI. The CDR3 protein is CASSPVTGATNYGYTF. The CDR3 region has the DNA TGTGCCAGCTCACCGGTGACAGGGGCTACTAACTATGGCTACACCTTC.

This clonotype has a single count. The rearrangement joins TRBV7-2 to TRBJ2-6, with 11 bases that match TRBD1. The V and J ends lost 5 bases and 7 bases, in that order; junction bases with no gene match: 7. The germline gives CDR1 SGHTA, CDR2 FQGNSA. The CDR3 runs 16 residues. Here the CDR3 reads CASSPHRTGGANVLTF. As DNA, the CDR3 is TGTGCCAGCAGCCCGCACCGGACAGGGGGCGCCAACGTCCTGACTTTC.

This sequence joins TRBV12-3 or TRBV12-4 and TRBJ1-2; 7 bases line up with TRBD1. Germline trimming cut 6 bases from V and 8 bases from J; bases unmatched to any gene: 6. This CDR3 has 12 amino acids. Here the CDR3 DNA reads TGTGCCAGCAGATACAGGGGAGGGGGCTACACCTTC. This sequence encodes CASRYRGGGYTF.

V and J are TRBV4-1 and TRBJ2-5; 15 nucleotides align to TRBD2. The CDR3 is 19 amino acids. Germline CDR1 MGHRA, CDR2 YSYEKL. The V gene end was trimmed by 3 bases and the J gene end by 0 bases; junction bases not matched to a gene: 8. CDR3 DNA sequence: TGCGCCAGCAGCCAGTTGGGACTAGCGGGGGGAGTAGACCAAGAGACCCAGTACTTC. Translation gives CASSQLGLAGGVDQETQYF.

CDR3 protein: CASSQGAYTQPQHF. The DNA of the CDR3 is TGTGCCAGCAGCCAGGGGGCGTATACTCAGCCCCAGCATTTT. J is TRBJ1-5 and V is TRBV3-1, with D possibly matching TRBD1 (6 bases). V was clipped by 3 bases and J by 6 bases, with 12 bases between them. The CDR3 loop spans 14 amino acids. Germline values: CDR1 LGHDT, CDR2 YNNKEL (reference sequence).

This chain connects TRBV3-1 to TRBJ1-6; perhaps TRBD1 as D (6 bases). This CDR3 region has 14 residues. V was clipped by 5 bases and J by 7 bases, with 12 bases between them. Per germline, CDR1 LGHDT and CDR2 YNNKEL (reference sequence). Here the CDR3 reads CASSSGTTNSPLHF. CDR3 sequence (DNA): TGTGCCAGCAGCTCCGGGACAACGAATTCACCCCTCCACTTT.

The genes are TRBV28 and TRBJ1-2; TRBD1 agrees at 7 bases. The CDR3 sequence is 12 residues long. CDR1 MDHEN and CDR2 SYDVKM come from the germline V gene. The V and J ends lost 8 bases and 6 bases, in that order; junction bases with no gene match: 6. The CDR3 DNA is TGTGCCAGCTCAACAGGGGTCAATGGCTACACCTTC. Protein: CASSTGVNGYTF.

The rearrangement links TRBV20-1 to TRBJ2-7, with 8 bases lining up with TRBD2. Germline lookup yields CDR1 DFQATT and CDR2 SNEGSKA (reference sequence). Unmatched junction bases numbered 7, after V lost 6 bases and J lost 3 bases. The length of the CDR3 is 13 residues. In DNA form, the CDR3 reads TGCAGTGCGAAGACTAGCGCCGTCTACGAGCAGTACTTC. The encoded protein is CSAKTSAVYEQYF.

The CDR3 sequence is CASSLPSGAWTEAFF. The CDR3 DNA follows: TGTGCCAGCAGTCTACCTTCGGGGGCTTGGACTGAAGCTTTCTTT. The gene calls are TRBV12-3 or TRBV12-4 and TRBJ1-1; a weak D match, TRBD1 (6 bases). The CDR3 runs to 15 residues. V lost 5 bases and J lost 5, with 18 bases in between.

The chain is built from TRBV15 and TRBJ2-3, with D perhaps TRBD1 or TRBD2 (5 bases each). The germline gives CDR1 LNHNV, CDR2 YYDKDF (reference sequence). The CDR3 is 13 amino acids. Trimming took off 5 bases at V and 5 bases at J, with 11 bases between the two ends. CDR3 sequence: CATSPGRVDTQYF. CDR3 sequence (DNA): TGTGCCACCAGCCCGGGGCGTGTAGATACGCAGTATTTT.

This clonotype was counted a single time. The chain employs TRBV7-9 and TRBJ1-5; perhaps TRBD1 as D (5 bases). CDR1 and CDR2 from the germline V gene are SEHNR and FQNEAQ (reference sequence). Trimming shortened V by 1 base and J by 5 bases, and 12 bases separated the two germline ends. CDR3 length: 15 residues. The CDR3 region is CASSLDVGTDQPQHF. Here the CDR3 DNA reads TGTGCCAGCAGCTTAGACGTTGGGACTGATCAGCCCCAGCATTTT. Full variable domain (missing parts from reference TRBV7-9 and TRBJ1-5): DTGVSQNPRHKITKRGQNVTFRCDPISEHNRLYWYRQTLGQGPEFLTYFQNEAQLEKSRLLSDRFSAERPKGSFSTLEIQRTEQGDSAMYLCASSLDVGTDQPQHFGDGTRLSIL.

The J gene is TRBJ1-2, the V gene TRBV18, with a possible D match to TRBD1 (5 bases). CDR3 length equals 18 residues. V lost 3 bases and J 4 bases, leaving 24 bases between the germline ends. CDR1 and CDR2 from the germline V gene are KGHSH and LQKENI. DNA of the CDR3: TGTGCCAGCTCACCGCAGTCTCCGTCGGGGCAGAGGGGCTATGGCTACACCTTC. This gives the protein CASSPQSPSGQRGYGYTF.

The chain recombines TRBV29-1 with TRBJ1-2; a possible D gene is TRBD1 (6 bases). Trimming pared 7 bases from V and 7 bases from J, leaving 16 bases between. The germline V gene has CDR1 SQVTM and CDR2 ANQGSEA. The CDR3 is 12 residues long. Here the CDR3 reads CSAHRDFTGYTF. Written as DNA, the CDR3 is TGCAGCGCCCACAGGGACTTTACTGGCTACACCTTC.

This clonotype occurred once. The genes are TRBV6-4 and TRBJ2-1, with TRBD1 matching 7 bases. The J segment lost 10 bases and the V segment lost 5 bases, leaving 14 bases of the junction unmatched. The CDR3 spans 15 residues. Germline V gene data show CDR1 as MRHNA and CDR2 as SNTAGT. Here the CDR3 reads CASSPRQGPGTEQFF. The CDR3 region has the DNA TGTGCCAGCAGTCCCCGACAGGGACCGGGGACCGAGCAGTTCTTC.

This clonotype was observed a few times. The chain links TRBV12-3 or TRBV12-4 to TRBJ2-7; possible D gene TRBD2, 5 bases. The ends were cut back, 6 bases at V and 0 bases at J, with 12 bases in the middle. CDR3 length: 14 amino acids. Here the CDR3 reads CASSPSGNSYEQYF. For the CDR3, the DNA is TGTGCCAGCAGCCCTTCCGGGAACTCCTACGAGCAGTACTTC.

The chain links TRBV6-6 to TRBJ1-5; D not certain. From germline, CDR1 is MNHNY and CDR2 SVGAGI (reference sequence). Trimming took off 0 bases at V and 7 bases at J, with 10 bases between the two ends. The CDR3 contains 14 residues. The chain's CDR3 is CASSYSDRHQPQHF. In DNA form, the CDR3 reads TGTGCCAGCAGTTACTCGGACCGACACCAGCCCCAGCATTTT.

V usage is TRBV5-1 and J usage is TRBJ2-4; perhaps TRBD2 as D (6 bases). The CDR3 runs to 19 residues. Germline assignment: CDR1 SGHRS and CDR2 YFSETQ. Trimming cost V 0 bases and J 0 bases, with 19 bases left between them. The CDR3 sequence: CASSLDGGGTFGAKNIQYF. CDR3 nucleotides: TGCGCCAGCAGCTTGGACGGCGGCGGGACTTTCGGAGCCAAAAACATTCAGTACTTC.

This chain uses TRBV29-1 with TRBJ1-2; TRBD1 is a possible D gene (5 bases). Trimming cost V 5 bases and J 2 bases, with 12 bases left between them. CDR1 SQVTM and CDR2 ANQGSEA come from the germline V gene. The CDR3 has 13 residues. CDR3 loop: CSVNLEGNYGYTF. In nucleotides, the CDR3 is TGCAGCGTTAACCTCGAGGGGAACTATGGCTACACCTTC.

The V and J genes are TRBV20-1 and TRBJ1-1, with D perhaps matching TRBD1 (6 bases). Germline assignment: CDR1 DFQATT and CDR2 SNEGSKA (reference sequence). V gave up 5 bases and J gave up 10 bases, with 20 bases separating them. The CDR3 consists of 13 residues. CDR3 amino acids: CSAEGGGAEGAFF. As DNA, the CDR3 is TGCAGTGCTGAGGGAGGGGGTGCCGAGGGAGCTTTCTTT.

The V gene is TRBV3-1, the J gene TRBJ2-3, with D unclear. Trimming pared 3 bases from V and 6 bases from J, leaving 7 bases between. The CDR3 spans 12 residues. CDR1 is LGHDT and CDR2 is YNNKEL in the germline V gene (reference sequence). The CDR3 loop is CASSQLSDTQYF. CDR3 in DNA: TGTGCCAGCAGCCAGCTCTCCGATACGCAGTATTTT.

CDR3 coding DNA: TGCGCCAGCAGCCCGAGACATAATCCTGGGACAGGCGAGACCTACGAGCAGTACTTC. This translates into CASSPRHNPGTGETYEQYF. This rearrangement joins TRBV4-3 to TRBJ2-7; 8 bases are shared with TRBD1. V was pared by 4 bases and J by 2 bases, with 19 bases of the junction left unmatched. CDR1 is LGHNA, CDR2 YSLEER, per germline. CDR3 length equals 19 residues.

Here the CDR3 reads CASSPGETGVNYGYTF. The CDR3 nucleotides are TGTGCCAGCAGCCCGGGCGAGACGGGGGTTAACTATGGCTACACCTTC. V and J are TRBV13 and TRBJ1-2, with D perhaps matching TRBD1 (5 bases). CDR1 is PRHDT and CDR2 is FYEKMQ in the germline V gene (reference sequence). V was clipped by 5 bases and J by 1 base, with 17 bases between them. The CDR3 covers 16 residues.

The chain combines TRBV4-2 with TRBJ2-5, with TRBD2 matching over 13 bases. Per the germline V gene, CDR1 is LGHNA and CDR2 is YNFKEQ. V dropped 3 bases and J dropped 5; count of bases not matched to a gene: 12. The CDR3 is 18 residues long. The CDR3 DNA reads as TGTGCCAGCAGCCAGGCGACTAGCGGGGGGCCCGTACGGGAGACCCAGTACTTC. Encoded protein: CASSQATSGGPVRETQYF.

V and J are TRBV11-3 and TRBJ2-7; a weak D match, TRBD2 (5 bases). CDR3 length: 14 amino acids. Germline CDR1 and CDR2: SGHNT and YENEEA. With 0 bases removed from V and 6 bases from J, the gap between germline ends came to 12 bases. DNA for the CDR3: TGTGCCAGCAGCTTAGAAGGTCTGCGGGCCGAGCAGTACTTC. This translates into CASSLEGLRAEQYF.

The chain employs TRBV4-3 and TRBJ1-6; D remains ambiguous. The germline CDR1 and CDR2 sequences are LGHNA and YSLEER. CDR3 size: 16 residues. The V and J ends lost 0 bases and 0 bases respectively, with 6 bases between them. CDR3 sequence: CASSQEGPSYNSPLHF. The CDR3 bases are TGCGCCAGCAGCCAAGAAGGTCCCTCCTATAATTCACCCCTCCACTTT.

CDR3 region: CASSPVGQTPDTQYF. The CDR3 DNA follows: TGCGCCAGCAGCCCGGTAGGACAGACGCCGGATACGCAGTATTTT. The V call is TRBV5-1, the J call TRBJ2-3, with D perhaps TRBD1 (6 bases). This CDR3 comprises 15 residues. Trimming left V 4 bases short and J 6 bases short, with 18 bases between. The germline gives CDR1 SGHRS, CDR2 YFSETQ.

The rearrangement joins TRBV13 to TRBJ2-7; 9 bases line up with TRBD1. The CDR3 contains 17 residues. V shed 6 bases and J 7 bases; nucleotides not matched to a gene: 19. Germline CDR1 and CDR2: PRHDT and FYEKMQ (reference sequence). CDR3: CASSYFPSPGQGTEQYF. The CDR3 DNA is TGTGCCAGCAGTTACTTTCCCTCCCCGGGACAGGGAACGGAGCAGTACTTC.

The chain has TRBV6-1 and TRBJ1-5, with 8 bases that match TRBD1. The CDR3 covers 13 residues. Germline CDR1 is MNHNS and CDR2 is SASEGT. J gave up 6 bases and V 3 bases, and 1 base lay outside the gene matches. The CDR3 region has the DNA TGTGCCAGCAGTGAGGACAGGGCTCAGCCCCAGCATTTT. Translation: CASSEDRAQPQHF.

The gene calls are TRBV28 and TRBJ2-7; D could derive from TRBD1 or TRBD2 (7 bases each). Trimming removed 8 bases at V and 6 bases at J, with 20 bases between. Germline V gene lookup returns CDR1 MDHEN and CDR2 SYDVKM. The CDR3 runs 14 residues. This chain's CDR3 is CASHELAGGGEQYF. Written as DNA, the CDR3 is TGTGCCAGCCACGAACTGGCAGGGGGGGGCGAGCAGTACTTC.

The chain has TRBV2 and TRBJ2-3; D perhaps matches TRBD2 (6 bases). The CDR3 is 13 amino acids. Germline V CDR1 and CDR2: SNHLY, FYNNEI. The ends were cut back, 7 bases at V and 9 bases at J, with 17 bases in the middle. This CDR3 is CASTGGSGVTQYF. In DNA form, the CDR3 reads TGTGCCAGCACTGGAGGGTCGGGAGTAACGCAGTATTTT.

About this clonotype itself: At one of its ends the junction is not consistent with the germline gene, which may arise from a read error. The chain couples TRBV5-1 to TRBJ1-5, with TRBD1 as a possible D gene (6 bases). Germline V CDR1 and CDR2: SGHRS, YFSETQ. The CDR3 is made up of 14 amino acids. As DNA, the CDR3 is TGTGCCAGCAGTTTGGCGGGGGGCGATCAGCCCCAGCATTTT. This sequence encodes CASSLAGGDQPQHF.

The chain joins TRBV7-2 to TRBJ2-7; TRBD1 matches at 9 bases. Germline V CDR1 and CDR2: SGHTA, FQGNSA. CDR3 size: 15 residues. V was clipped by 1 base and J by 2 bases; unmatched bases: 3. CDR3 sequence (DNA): TGTGCCAGCAGCTTAGTGGGACAGGGTACCTACGAGCAGTACTTC. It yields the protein CASSLVGQGTYEQYF.